Each of the 30 T cell receptor beta chains below was sequenced from the same sample in a study of cytomegalovirus exposure and HLA in healthy donors. The PCR employed 60 Vbeta primers together with 13 Jbeta primers. Assay used: immunoSEQ multiplex PCR; TCRdb lists only in-frame clones, some missing. The sample carries around 67,000 clones, 55% to 65% recorded once. The specimen sequenced was PBMCs. These receptors were taken from a woman in her 50s in good health and CMV-seronegative.

This clone is labeled as medium-sized. The chain uses TRBV2 and TRBJ1-2; 7 nucleotides match TRBD1. Germline trimming cut 7 bases from V and 2 bases from J; bases unmatched to any gene: 4. Germline CDR1 reads SNHLY; CDR2 reads FYNNEI. The CDR3 is 13 residues long. The CDR3 DNA reads as TGTGCCAGCACCAGGGACAGAAACTATGGCTACACCTTC. Its protein product is CASTRDRNYGYTF.

The chain uses TRBV2 and TRBJ1-4, with 11 bases aligning to TRBD1. Germline V gives CDR1 SNHLY, CDR2 FYNNEI. The CDR3 contains 20 residues. J was trimmed by 0 bases and V by 4 bases; bases with no gene match: 13. CDR3 bases: TGTGCCAGCAGTGGAGGAGGGGACAGGGGGTCGGGAGCAACTAATGAAAAACTGTTTTTT. This encodes CASSGGGDRGSGATNEKLFF. The full variable domain, completed using reference TRBV2 and TRBJ1-4, is EPEVTQTPSHQVTQMGQEVILRCVPISNHLYFYWYRQILGQKVEFLVSFYNNEISEKSEIFDDQFSVERPDGSNFTLKIRSTKLEDSAMYFCASSGGGDRGSGATNEKLFFGSGTQLSVL.

The chain couples TRBV7-2 to TRBJ2-3; possible D gene TRBD1, 5 bases. Trimming took 2 bases from V and 0 from J, leaving 6 bases between them. The germline gives CDR1 SGHTA, CDR2 FQGNSA. The CDR3 is 14 residues long. The CDR3 is CASSLQGSTDTQYF. DNA of the CDR3: TGTGCCAGCAGCTTACAGGGCAGCACAGATACGCAGTATTTT.

The chain joins TRBV5-1 to TRBJ2-1, with D maybe TRBD2 (5 bases). Per germline, CDR1 SGHRS and CDR2 YFSETQ. The CDR3 totals 14 residues. V shed 2 bases and J shed 6 bases, with 12 bases lying between them. CDR3 in DNA: TGCGCCAGCAGCTTAGCGGCCCAGAGCAATGAGCAGTTCTTC. It translates to CASSLAAQSNEQFF.

The rearrangement links TRBV19 to TRBJ1-3; 7 bases line up with TRBD1. V was pared by 2 bases and J by 0 bases, with 10 bases of the junction left unmatched. Germline values: CDR1 LNHDA, CDR2 SQIVND (reference sequence). The CDR3 contains 18 residues. CDR3 loop: CASSIWVGTAGSGNTIYF. The CDR3 DNA is TGTGCCAGTAGTATATGGGTCGGGACAGCGGGCTCTGGAAACACCATATATTTT.

The gene calls are TRBV5-1 and TRBJ1-1; 9 bases line up with TRBD1. With V trimmed by 2 bases and J by 1 base, 3 bases remained unmatched. The germline gives CDR1 SGHRS, CDR2 YFSETQ. There are 15 residues in the CDR3. CDR3 sequence: CASSLLTGGNTEAFF. CDR3 nucleotide sequence: TGCGCCAGCAGCTTATTGACAGGGGGGAACACTGAAGCTTTCTTT.

The V call is TRBV15, the J call TRBJ2-1; a possible D gene is TRBD2 (7 bases). Between the trimmed V and J ends, which lost 8 bases and 7 bases, there was a span of 21 bases. The length of the CDR3 is 15 residues. The germline V gene has CDR1 LNHNV and CDR2 YYDKDF (reference sequence). As DNA, the CDR3 is TGTGCCACCGGGCGGGGGCCTACTCTGGGGAATGAGCAGTTCTTC. It specifies CATGRGPTLGNEQFF.

The chain recombines TRBV19 with TRBJ2-5; 9 bases fit TRBD1. The germline CDR1 and CDR2 sequences are LNHDA and SQIVND (reference sequence). J lost 5 bases, V lost 6 bases, and 4 bases had no gene match. CDR3 size: 13 residues. The CDR3, as DNA: TGTGCCAGTAGGGGGACAGGGCTGGAGACCCAGTACTTC. Translating gives CASRGTGLETQYF.

The chain employs TRBV5-1 and TRBJ1-4; D perhaps matches TRBD1 (5 bases). The CDR3 contains 15 residues. Germline values: CDR1 SGHRS, CDR2 YFSETQ. Trimming cost V 4 bases and J 5 bases, with 15 bases left between them. CDR3 DNA: TGCGCCAGCAGCGGCCGGGGGACGGCAAATGAAAAACTGTTTTTT. Encoded protein: CASSGRGTANEKLFF.

This rearrangement joins TRBV5-1 to TRBJ2-3, with 7 bases aligning to TRBD2. The germline V gene has CDR1 SGHRS and CDR2 YFSETQ. V lost 5 bases, J lost 6 bases, and 9 bases stayed unmatched. The CDR3 extends over 14 amino acids. CDR3 sequence: CASSPGTTADTQYF. CDR3 nucleotide sequence: TGCGCCAGCAGTCCCGGGACTACGGCCGATACGCAGTATTTT.

The chain joins TRBV27 to TRBJ1-5, with 9 bases lining up with TRBD1. J was trimmed by 6 bases and V by 4 bases; bases with no gene match: 13. There are 17 residues in the CDR3. The germline CDR1 and CDR2 sequences are MNHEY and SMNVEV (reference sequence). DNA of the CDR3: TGTGCCAGCAGTTCAAGAATCGGGACAGGGATCGGTCAGCCCCAGCATTTT. It codes for CASSSRIGTGIGQPQHF.

V and J are TRBV29-1 and TRBJ1-1; D is perhaps TRBD1 (6 bases). V lost 7 bases to trimming and J lost 0 bases, with 12 bases between them. CDR3 size: 13 residues. Germline CDR1 SQVTM, CDR2 ANQGSEA. Here the CDR3 DNA reads TGCAGCGGGAGGCAGGGGATGAACACTGAAGCTTTCTTT. This encodes CSGRQGMNTEAFF.

This sequence joins TRBV7-2 and TRBJ1-2; 7 bases are a match to TRBD1. The germline CDR1 and CDR2 sequences are SGHTA and FQGNSA. V shed 2 bases and J 4 bases; nucleotides not matched to a gene: 4. This CDR3 comprises 14 residues. The CDR3 region is CASSLSPGGYGYTF. CDR3 nucleotides: TGTGCCAGCAGCTTAAGCCCAGGGGGCTATGGCTACACCTTC.

This chain joins TRBV19 and TRBJ1-1; D remains ambiguous. The CDR3 loop spans 12 amino acids. Germline V gene sequence: CDR1 LNHDA, CDR2 SQIVND (reference sequence). V gave up 11 bases and J gave up 6 bases, with 16 bases separating them. CDR3 nucleotide sequence: TGTGCCTCCAATTTCGGGTTCGCTGAAGCTTTCTTT. It codes for CASNFGFAEAFF.

This clone has a single count. The chain has TRBV7-8 and TRBJ2-1, with a tentative D call TRBD1 (5 bases). Germline V CDR1 and CDR2: SGHVS, FQNEAQ. The CDR3 length is 15 residues. Between the trimmed V and J ends, which lost 2 bases and 7 bases, there was a span of 15 bases. The CDR3 here is CASSLQGAIPNEQFF. CDR3 DNA: TGTGCCAGCAGCTTACAAGGGGCCATACCTAATGAGCAGTTCTTC. Together with reference TRBV7-8 and TRBJ2-1, the CDR3 gives the full variable domain: GAGVSQSPRYKVAKRGQDVALRCDPISGHVSLFWYQQALGQGPEFLTYFQNEAQLDKSGLPSDRFFAERPEGSVSTLKIQRTQQEDSAVYLCASSLQGAIPNEQFFGPGTRLTVL.

The chain couples TRBV29-1 to TRBJ1-1, with D unresolved. Germline V gene lookup returns CDR1 SQVTM and CDR2 ANQGSEA. The CDR3 length is 12 residues. V lost 4 bases and J 4 bases, leaving 10 bases between the germline ends. In DNA form, the CDR3 reads TGCAGCGTTGTTGCACACACCACTGAAGCTTTCTTT. It translates to CSVVAHTTEAFF.

The chain uses TRBV18 and TRBJ2-2; 7 positions match TRBD2. Per the germline V gene, CDR1 is KGHSH and CDR2 is LQKENI. V lost 1 base to trimming and J lost 4 bases; unmatched junction nucleotides: 6. This CDR3 contains 16 residues. The CDR3: CASSPRGGSITGELFF. The DNA for the CDR3 is TGTGCCAGCTCACCACGCGGGGGTTCGATCACCGGGGAGCTGTTTTTT.

This clone was seen a few times. The rearrangement joins TRBV29-1 to TRBJ2-7; the match to TRBD1 covers 7 bases. V shed 5 bases, J shed 2 bases, and the junction held 6 bases outside the gene matches. CDR3 length equals 13 residues. The germline CDR1 and CDR2 sequences are SQVTM and ANQGSEA. The CDR3 DNA reads as TGCAGCGTTCGAACAGGGGTAACCTACGAGCAGTACTTC. It specifies CSVRTGVTYEQYF.

The chain has TRBV10-1 and TRBJ2-6; the D gene is possibly TRBD2 (5 bases). The CDR3 totals 17 residues. Deletions cut 4 bases from V and 4 bases from J, with 17 bases between. Germline V gene sequence: CDR1 WNHNN, CDR2 SYGVQD (reference sequence). The CDR3 DNA follows: TGCGCCAGCAGTGGTCCAGTCGTGGGAGCCGGGGCCAACGTCCTGACTTTC. Translating it yields CASSGPVVGAGANVLTF.

This clone was picked up a small number of times. The chain combines TRBV4-3 with TRBJ2-4, with 9 bases aligning to TRBD2. Germline CDR1 and CDR2: LGHNA and YSLEER. V lost 0 bases and J lost 1; bases outside the gene matches: 4. There are 17 residues in the CDR3. CDR3 sequence (DNA): TGCGCCAGCAGCCAAGATGTGAGCGGGAGGGCCAAAAACATTCAGTACTTC. The encoded protein is CASSQDVSGRAKNIQYF.

The chain carries TRBV19 and TRBJ2-1, with TRBD2 matching over 7 bases. CDR1 is LNHDA and CDR2 is SQIVND in the germline V gene (reference sequence). The CDR3 is 15 amino acids. V shed 3 bases, J shed 10 bases, and the junction held 12 bases outside the gene matches. CDR3 nucleotide sequence: TGTGCCAGTAGTATTGGAGGGAGGGCCTTCAACGAGCAGTTCTTC. Amino acid sequence: CASSIGGRAFNEQFF.

The chain combines TRBV19 with TRBJ1-2, with D maybe TRBD1 (6 bases). Germline V gene lookup returns CDR1 LNHDA and CDR2 SQIVND (reference sequence). The CDR3 length is 14 residues. V was pared by 3 bases and J by 5 bases, with 13 bases between. This CDR3 is CASSIVQGRYGYTF. In nucleotides, the CDR3 is TGTGCCAGTAGTATCGTACAGGGAAGGTATGGCTACACCTTC.

The chain has TRBV10-3 and TRBJ1-2; D remains unclear. CDR3 length: 13 residues. Germline lookup yields CDR1 ENHRY and CDR2 SYGVKD. Trimming removed 2 bases at V and 3 bases at J, with 7 bases between. CDR3 DNA sequence: TGTGCCATCAGTGAGCACCAGGACTATGGCTACACCTTC. Its protein is CAISEHQDYGYTF.

V and J are TRBV5-1 and TRBJ2-1; maybe TRBD1 (6 bases). This CDR3 region has 14 residues. Trimming pared 4 bases from V and 5 bases from J, leaving 13 bases between. Germline V lookup: CDR1 SGHRS, CDR2 YFSETQ. This CDR3 reads CASSAITGNNEQFF. DNA for the CDR3: TGCGCCAGCAGCGCCATCACAGGGAACAATGAGCAGTTCTTC.

J is TRBJ1-5 and V is TRBV6-6; D unclear. CDR1 is MNHNY and CDR2 is SVGAGI in the germline V gene (reference sequence). This CDR3 spans 14 amino acids. V was cut by 2 bases and J by 1 base, with 6 bases left in between. The CDR3 sequence is CASSYGLSNQPQHF. In DNA, the CDR3 is TGTGCCAGCAGTTACGGACTGAGCAATCAGCCCCAGCATTTT.

This clone was picked up a small number of times. The genes are TRBV5-4 and TRBJ2-7; TRBD1 might be the D (5 bases). V shed 4 bases and J shed 6 bases, with 8 bases lying between them. The germline V gene has CDR1 SGHNT and CDR2 YYREEE (reference sequence). The CDR3 is 11 amino acids. The CDR3 protein is CASSARGEQYF. The DNA for the CDR3 is TGTGCCAGCAGCGCTAGGGGCGAGCAGTACTTC.

This rearrangement joins TRBV19 to TRBJ2-5; D is uncertain. Trimming took 1 base from V and 0 from J, leaving 9 bases between them. The V gene's germline CDR1 is LNHDA and CDR2 SQIVND (reference sequence). CDR3 length equals 15 residues. The CDR3: CASSIGGSYQETQYF. The CDR3 DNA sequence: TGTGCCAGTAGTATAGGTGGCTCGTACCAAGAGACCCAGTACTTC.

The V call is TRBV5-1, the J call TRBJ1-2; 7 bases align to TRBD1. From germline, CDR1 is SGHRS and CDR2 YFSETQ. Trimming took 4 bases from V and 4 from J; bases not matched to a gene: 7. The CDR3 runs 14 residues. CDR3 amino acids: CASSLETGPYGYTF. The CDR3 nucleotides are TGCGCCAGCAGCCTAGAGACAGGGCCCTATGGCTACACCTTC.

The V call is TRBV6-5, the J call TRBJ1-2, with D uncertain. V was trimmed by 0 bases and J by 5 bases, leaving 7 bases between them. CDR1 is MNHEY and CDR2 is SVGAGI in the germline V gene. This CDR3 is 13 amino acids long. The CDR3 nucleotides read TGTGCCAGCAGTTACTCGAGCGAATATGGCTACACCTTC. It specifies CASSYSSEYGYTF.

The sample holds one count of this clone. The gene calls are TRBV28 and TRBJ2-5; D is perhaps TRBD2 (7 bases). Germline CDR1 and CDR2: MDHEN and SYDVKM. V lost 6 bases to trimming and J lost 7 bases, with 21 bases between them. There are 15 residues in the CDR3. The CDR3 region is CASRTWGGGGGTQYF. CDR3 coding DNA: TGTGCCAGCAGGACGTGGGGGGGCGGTGGTGGGACCCAGTACTTC.